The subject of this entry is one T cell receptor beta chain. Its antigen remains undetermined. No quality values exist for individual bases; no much larger clone is one base distant. This sample is drawn from a study of cytomegalovirus exposure and HLA in healthy donors (dated by TCRdb to 2016 to 2017). Regarding the complete study: An earlier analysis of several hundred of the donors reported approximately 290 Gb of sequence data and more than 90 million unique TCR beta sequences from about 180 million T cells. An early release covering approximately 600 HLA-typed donors comprised about 290 gigabases of sequencing data and approximately 80 million unique TCR sequences. Of the roughly 390 genotyped donors, 65% to 90% were placed in the genetic ancestry cluster associated with self-reported Caucasian donors. The study was designed to test whether signatures of past pathogen exposure could be identified by cataloging public T cell receptors. The study used immunosequencing to profile the T cell repertoires of about 670 subjects and linked those repertoires to cytomegalovirus serostatus. Along with the approximately 600-subject first cohort, a separate validation cohort of roughly 110 different subjects was used. To predict cytomegalovirus infection status, the study combined high-throughput TCR immunosequencing, statistical association of individual TCRs with disease status, and machine learning. A later analysis re-analyzed previously published TCR beta repertoires from approximately 700 donors and added high-resolution HLA genotyping to study TCR occurrence patterns. In the later analysis, no new phenotypic data were used to find candidate immune exposures; instead, reliance was placed on TCR beta sequences and their occurrence across donors. An earlier analysis of 587 of the donors applied high-throughput TCR beta sequencing to assess whether each TCR beta V gene segment acted as functional or pseudogenic. Donor age, sex, ethnicity and CMV serostatus were compiled together with the repertoire data. In a later genetic analysis, genome-wide SNP genotypes for about three fifths of the 666 donors were used, and that subset was treated as a discovery cohort. All discovery cohort repertoires had been generated using a single sequencing platform. HLA typing included class I and class II loci at four-digit resolution. Typing coverage varied by locus: roughly 629-630 donors for A, B, C, DRB1 and DQB1; more than 500 for DQA1; 606 for DPA1; roughly 470 for DPB1. A few DR-DQ haplotypes were treated as single units for association and clustering because of strong linkage in the cohort. Across some 400 genotyped donors of the cohort, an average of about 240,000 unique TCR beta nucleotide sequences per donor were sequenced, and approximately 19% of those sequences were non-productive.

Taken from the germline V gene, the CDR1 and CDR2 loops are MGHRA and YSYEKL. From the cysteine up to the phenylalanine, the CDR3 has a length of 13 residues. Just CDR3 DNA is preserved here, 39 bases in frame from base 1. V ends up 4 bases short and J 6 bases short, with an unmatched junction base count of 3. General conclusions and limits of the study: In a later analysis, TCR association rates were found to vary across HLA loci, with the most associated TCRs seen for DRB1 alleles and the fewest for HLA-C alleles. The sequencing pipeline was judged likely to have produced a cluster of highly shared sequence variants as a technical artifact. A further reported finding was that TCR beta sequences accurately predicted the HLA-A and HLA-B alleles for most subjects in the first cohort. HLA typing was unavailable for some donors at each locus, so association tests used only the typed subset. Most CMV-associated TCR beta chains appeared to be HLA-restricted in a later analysis, and the HLA associations seemed to be driven largely by CMV exposure. According to a later analysis, parvovirus B19, influenza, CMV and Epstein-Barr virus appeared linked to several top co-occurrence clusters. Most TCR sequences were seen in very few donors, while some public TCRs were found in many individuals. The earlier analysis of around 600 of the donors excluded roughly 17 rarely observed V segments, including chromosome 9 orphons, because counts were too low. This cohort had only TCR beta chains sequenced, and the lack of alpha or paired-chain data limited which features could be detected. An earlier analysis of approximately 570 of the donors showed that most TCR beta V segments appeared in productive rearrangements either about 87% or about 30% of the time, which broadly matched IMGT annotations. Correlated functional status among segregating V segments might be attributable to linkage disequilibrium, but an unknown experimental factor could not be ruled out. Some IMGT-functional V segments, including TRBV6-2 and TRBV6-3, could not be told apart with the 87-base-pair reads, so those segments were excluded. In a later genetic analysis, fewer N-insertions in productive TCRs were reported among donors in an Asian-associated ancestry cluster than the approximately 710-donor mean. V-gene and J-gene trimming of TCR beta chains was associated with a missense DCLRE1C variant in a later genetic analysis, and the association was replicated in an independent cohort. According to the authors, the approach could potentially be generalized to other disease states and immunological phenotypes. Presence/absence analyses assumed roughly uniform sequencing depth across donors, an assumption that may not hold. In a later analysis, HLA-associated TCR beta chains were found to be more clonally expanded and to have lower generation probabilities than equally common non-associated chains. Strong co-occurrence of HLA alleles, especially DR and DQ, made assigning TCR associations to individual alleles difficult. Specific HLA alleles were associated with 16,951 TCR beta sequences at a false discovery rate of 0.05 in a later analysis. Three of the identified cytomegalovirus-associated TCR beta chains were confirmed in vitro to be specific for cytomegalovirus antigens. A total of fewer than 200 TCR beta chains were listed by the study as associated with cytomegalovirus. For the cohort, immune exposure information was limited to CMV serostatus. The classifier was reported to diagnose cytomegalovirus status with high specificity and sensitivity in both the original cohort and the validation cohort.

The cohort was made up of roughly 670 healthy bone marrow donors. At the time of sampling, every cohort member was nominally healthy, though immune exposures that went unrecorded were likely present. The donor was CMV seropositive and was included in the group of some 290 seropositive cohort members. A peripheral blood sample was collected from each donor, and TCR beta sequencing was performed on peripheral blood mononuclear cells. The Qiagen DNeasy Blood Extraction Kit was used to extract genomic DNA from the blood cell samples. The library came from the immunoSEQ multiplex PCR assay. For the multiplex PCR, a mixture combining 60 forward primers for TCR Vbeta segments and 13 reverse primers for TCR Jbeta segments was used. The CDR3 region of rearranged TCR beta genes was amplified from genomic DNA by a multiplex PCR assay. On the Illumina HiSeq System, the amplified TCR beta libraries were sequenced as 87-base-pair reads. Under the source paper's analysis protocol: A later analysis tallied 75 million to 95 million unique TCR beta chains across the roughly 610 repertoires, and approximately 12 million of those chains were shared by two or more donors. To remove PCR and sequencing errors, raw reads were error-corrected and collapsed into unique sequences using a nearest-neighbor algorithm that merged closely related sequences. CDR3 sequences were aligned to IMGT reference sequences to assign V, D and J gene segments. For a sequence to be retained, a match of at least six nucleotides was required to both a V gene segment and a J gene segment. A rearrangement was called productive if the CDR3 had no stop codons and remained in frame with V and J, and every other rearrangement was called non-productive. CDR3 was defined according to IMGT convention as the region running from the second conserved V-encoded cysteine to the conserved J-encoded phenylalanine. Sequences without an unambiguous match to a single V gene segment were excluded from the earlier analysis of several hundred of the donors. An earlier analysis of several hundred of the donors called V segments functional above 56.7% productive rearrangements and segregating when the between-donor standard deviation exceeded 5%. A statistical classification framework was built for diagnosing cytomegalovirus status from the catalog of TCR beta chain sequences. V and J gene assignment, in a later analysis, came from comparing TCR nucleotide sequences with IMGT/GENE-DB human TR gene sequences. In a later analysis, CDR3 sequences and most-parsimonious VDJ recombination scenarios were assigned using the TCRdist pipeline. In a later analysis, each TCR beta chain was defined by its CDR3 amino acid sequence together with its V-gene family, and reads without a unique V-gene family were excluded. In a later analysis, 450 to 600 highly shared, low-generation-probability nucleotide sequences were removed to address suspected cross-contamination and a sequencing artifact. In a later analysis, a clonal expansion index for each public chain was calculated from normalized within-repertoire ranks of inferred template counts. In a later analysis, generation probabilities were computed using a VDJ recombination model fitted to out-of-frame rearrangements, and the results were checked against IGoR. A later analysis scored TCR-TCR, TCR-HLA and TCR-CMV co-occurrence with hypergeometric tests, applying a repertoire-size bias correction to TCR pairs. A later analysis estimated false discovery rates by permuting HLA or CMV assignments 20 times. In a later analysis, co-occurring TCRs were grouped using DBSCAN, and TCRdist sequence similarity was added for clustering within HLA-allele-positive subsets. Repertoires with fewer than 30,000 or more than 120,000 public chains, plus five repertoires with anomalous nucleotide sharing, were excluded from co-occurrence clustering. The table comes from immuneACCESS by way of TCRdb, which keeps in-frame sequences with V and J called. Part of the clones is missing from these tables; in studies checked, under half for an unresolved V gene and the rest for unknown reasons. V, J and clone size are those of that table, while D and trimming were read from the DNA. In this sample the table shows 160,000 or so clones, approximately 80% of which occur a single time. The ten largest account for about 9.7% of the sample.

The rearranged segments are TRBV4-1 and TRBJ2-7, with 10 central nucleotides matching TRBD1. Specimen: PBMCs. The receptor was derived from a man aged 18 to 35 in good health and CMV-seropositive. In nucleotides, the sequence is TGCGCCAGCAGCCTAGGGACAGGGGCCGAGCAGTACTTC. The translation is CASSLGTGAEQYF.